Listed here are 15 T cell receptor beta chains from one sample, sequenced in a study of cytomegalovirus exposure and HLA in healthy donors. Sequenced by immunoSEQ multiplex PCR; TCRdb stores in-frame clones only, minus some. In the table there are around 200,000 clones, about 80% of which are singletons. The source material was PBMCs. These receptors came from a woman aged 18-29 years in good health and CMV-seropositive.

V is TRBV11-2 and J is TRBJ1-4; D is perhaps TRBD1 (5 bases). CDR1 is SGHAT, CDR2 FQNNGV, per germline. V gave up 1 base and J gave up 4 bases, with 7 bases separating them. CDR3 length equals 14 residues. The CDR3, as DNA: TGTGCCAGCAGCTTAGGGCAGGGTAATGAAAAACTGTTTTTT. Its translation is CASSLGQGNEKLFF.

The gene calls are TRBV27 and TRBJ2-3, with D perhaps TRBD2 (5 bases). The germline V and J ends were trimmed by 6 bases and 3 bases, with 10 bases remaining between them. The germline CDR1 and CDR2 sequences are MNHEY and SMNVEV (reference sequence). The CDR3 spans 13 residues. CDR3 loop: CASRPRGTDTQYF. The CDR3 nucleotides read TGTGCCAGCAGACCCCGGGGAACAGATACGCAGTATTTT.

To note about this clone: The same CDR3 arises from other DNA sequences in this sample as well. V and J are TRBV4-1 and TRBJ2-1, with 7 bases that match TRBD2. In germline, CDR1 is MGHRA, CDR2 YSYEKL. The V and J ends lost 0 bases and 0 bases, in that order; junction bases with no gene match: 5. There are 17 residues in the CDR3. CDR3: CASSQDQRGHSYNEQFF. The CDR3 DNA follows: TGCGCCAGCAGCCAAGATCAGCGGGGCCACTCCTACAATGAGCAGTTCTTC.

This clone showed up just once. CDR3 bases: TGCGCCAGCAGCCGAGGACAGGGCGGGCAGCCCCAGCATTTT. Its protein is CASSRGQGGQPQHF. The chain employs TRBV4-1 and TRBJ1-5; TRBD1 matches at 8 bases. Trimming at V came to 4 bases and at J to 7 bases, leaving 6 bases not matched to a gene. The CDR3 spans 14 residues. CDR1 is MGHRA and CDR2 is YSYEKL in the germline V gene.

J is TRBJ2-5 and V is TRBV5-1, with 9 nucleotides matching TRBD2. The germline V gene encodes CDR1 SGHRS and CDR2 YFSETQ. The CDR3 has 15 residues. With V trimmed by 0 bases and J by 6 bases, 6 bases remained unmatched. The CDR3: CASSLAPSGDQTQYF. The CDR3 DNA follows: TGCGCCAGCAGCTTGGCCCCTAGCGGGGACCAGACCCAGTACTTC.

The CDR3 bases are TGTGCCAGCAGTTCCCGGGACAGGTCCTCGTACGAGCAGTACTTC. Its translation: CASSSRDRSSYEQYF. The chain employs TRBV2 and TRBJ2-7, with 8 nucleotides matching TRBD1. There are 15 residues in the CDR3. Germline CDR1 reads SNHLY; CDR2 reads FYNNEI. With V trimmed by 5 bases and J by 4 bases, 10 bases remained unmatched.

The V and J genes are TRBV6-6 and TRBJ2-2; D possibly corresponds to TRBD2 (5 bases). Trimming removed 11 bases at V and 0 bases at J, with 19 bases between. Germline assignment: CDR1 MNHNY and CDR2 SVGAGI (reference sequence). The CDR3 totals 16 residues. This CDR3 is CAVVLAPSANTGELFF. The CDR3 DNA reads as TGTGCCGTTGTCCTAGCCCCTTCAGCGAACACCGGGGAGCTGTTTTTT.

The rearrangement joins TRBV29-1 to TRBJ2-7; a possible D gene is TRBD2 (6 bases). Germline CDR1 reads SQVTM; CDR2 reads ANQGSEA. The V end was cut by 5 bases, the J end by 2 bases, with 13 bases between. CDR3 length: 13 amino acids. CDR3 sequence reads: CSVRAGTPYEQYF. The DNA of the CDR3 is TGCAGCGTTCGGGCGGGGACCCCCTACGAGCAGTACTTC.

The gene calls are TRBV4-3 and TRBJ1-2, with 8 bases lining up with TRBD1. The CDR3 has 13 amino acids. Trimming took 4 bases from V and 4 from J; bases not matched to a gene: 2. The germline gives CDR1 LGHNA, CDR2 YSLEER. CDR3 sequence reads: CASSRDRGYGYTF. The CDR3 bases are TGCGCCAGCAGCCGAGACAGGGGCTATGGCTACACCTTC.

This clone came up a few times. The gene calls are TRBV4-1 and TRBJ1-2, with no clear D. This CDR3 has 16 amino acids. Looked up from germline, CDR1 is MGHRA and CDR2 is YSYEKL. The V end was cut by 2 bases, the J end by 3 bases, with 16 bases between. CDR3 protein: CASSQIMVRRDYGYTF. As DNA, the CDR3 is TGCGCCAGCAGCCAAATCATGGTACGGAGGGACTATGGCTACACCTTC.

This clone appeared once. V gene TRBV19 combines with J gene TRBJ1-3; weak D call: TRBD1 (5 bases). Trimming removed 3 bases at V and 0 bases at J, with 9 bases between. The length of the CDR3 is 15 residues. Looked up from germline, CDR1 is LNHDA and CDR2 is SQIVND (reference sequence). The CDR3 loop reads CASSIQGRSGNTIYF. The CDR3 coding sequence is TGTGCCAGTAGTATTCAGGGCCGCTCTGGAAACACCATATATTTT.

J is TRBJ1-1 and V is TRBV19, with D possibly TRBD1 on 5 matching bases. The germline CDR1 and CDR2 sequences are LNHDA and SQIVND (reference sequence). CDR3 length: 14 amino acids. V gave up 5 bases and J gave up 1 base, with 11 bases separating them. Here the CDR3 reads CASSLGGWNTEAFF. CDR3 coding DNA: TGTGCCAGTAGTCTGGGGGGGTGGAACACTGAAGCTTTCTTT.

The gene calls are TRBV6-5 and TRBJ1-1; D is perhaps TRBD1 (5 bases). Germline assignment: CDR1 MNHEY and CDR2 SVGAGI. CDR3 length: 15 residues. The ends were cut back, 8 bases at V and 2 bases at J, with 18 bases in the middle. CDR3 DNA sequence: TGTGCCAGCTGGGCTAGGAGGGGATTTAACACTGAAGCTTTCTTT. Translating gives CASWARRGFNTEAFF.

The chain has TRBV5-4 and TRBJ2-1, with 12 bases identical to TRBD2. Germline V gene sequence: CDR1 SGHNT, CDR2 YYREEE (reference sequence). Germline trimming cut 3 bases from V and 8 bases from J; bases unmatched to any gene: 9. The CDR3 sequence is 16 residues long. The CDR3 DNA is TGTGCCAGCAGCTGGAGACTAGCGGGGGTTTCGGATGAGCAGTTCTTC. Its protein is CASSWRLAGVSDEQFF.

CDR3 sequence reads: CASSDPGMGMNTEAFF. CDR3 bases: TGTGCCAGCAGCGACCCGGGGATGGGTATGAACACTGAAGCTTTCTTT. The chain is built from TRBV9 and TRBJ1-1; the D is unclear. Germline V CDR1 and CDR2: SGDLS, YYNGEE. The CDR3 extends over 16 amino acids. The V and J ends lost 3 bases and 0 bases respectively, with 15 bases between them.